This T cell receptor (beta chain) derives from a study of regulatory and conventional T cells in RAG deficiency. The study's findings and limits: Shannon entropy fell and Simpson indices rose in RAG-deficient patients. Treg unique TCR beta sequences were approximately 96-fold fewer in Omenn syndrome and CID/AS patients than controls. Patient subsets had shorter CDR3s; Omenn Treg-Tconv overlap exceeded 80%.

The sorted conventional CD4+ T cells were CD25-low and CD127-high, with genomic DNA sequenced. Germline loops: CDR1 SEHNR, CDR2 FQNEAQ (reference sequence). The CDR3 has 13 amino acids. V was clipped by 3 bases and J by 4 bases, with 7 bases between them. Points on this clone: Its specificity is unknown.

TCRdb keeps only in-frame clones here, not all; method: immunoSEQ multiplex PCR. Found here are about 29,000 clones, 90% to 95% of them singletons; the top ten hold under 0.2%. The same sample was also studied in work on regulatory T cells. That report adds: Amplification used 52 TRBV primers and 13 TRBJ primers. Regulatory T cells showed the strongest V-J pair restriction and V/J gene skewing among patient repertoires.

The clonotype originates from a human donor in good health. Material for sequencing was CD25- CD4+ T cells sorted from blood. The chain combines TRBV7-9 with TRBJ1-5; TRBD1 might be the D (5 bases). The CDR3 protein is CASSLGQNQPQHF. Here the CDR3 DNA reads TGTGCCAGCAGCTTGGGGCAGAATCAGCCCCAGCATTTT.